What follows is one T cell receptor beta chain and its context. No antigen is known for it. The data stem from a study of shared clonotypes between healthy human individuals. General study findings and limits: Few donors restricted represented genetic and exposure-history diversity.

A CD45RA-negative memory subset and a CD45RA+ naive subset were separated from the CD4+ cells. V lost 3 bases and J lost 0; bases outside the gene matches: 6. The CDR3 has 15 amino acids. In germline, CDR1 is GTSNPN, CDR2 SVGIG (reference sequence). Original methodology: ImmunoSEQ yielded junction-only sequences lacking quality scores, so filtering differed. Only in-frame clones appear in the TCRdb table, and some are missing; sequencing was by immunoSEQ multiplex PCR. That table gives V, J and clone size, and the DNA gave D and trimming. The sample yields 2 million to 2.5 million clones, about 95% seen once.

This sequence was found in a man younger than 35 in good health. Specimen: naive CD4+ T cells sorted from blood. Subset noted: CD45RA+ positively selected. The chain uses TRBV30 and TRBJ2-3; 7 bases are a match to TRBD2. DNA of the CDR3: TGTGCCTGGAGCCCCGTGGGGGGGAGCACAGATACGCAGTATTTT. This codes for CAWSPVGGSTDTQYF.